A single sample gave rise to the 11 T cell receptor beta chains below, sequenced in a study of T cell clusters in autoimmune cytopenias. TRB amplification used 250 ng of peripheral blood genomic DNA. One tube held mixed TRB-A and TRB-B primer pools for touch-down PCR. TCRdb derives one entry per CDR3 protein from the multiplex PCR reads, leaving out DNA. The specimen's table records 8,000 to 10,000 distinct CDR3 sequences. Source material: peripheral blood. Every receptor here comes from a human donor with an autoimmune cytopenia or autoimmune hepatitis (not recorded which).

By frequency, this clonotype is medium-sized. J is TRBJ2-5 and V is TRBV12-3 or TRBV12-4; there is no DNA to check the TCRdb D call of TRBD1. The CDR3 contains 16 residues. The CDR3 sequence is CATSRGQGAAQETQYF.

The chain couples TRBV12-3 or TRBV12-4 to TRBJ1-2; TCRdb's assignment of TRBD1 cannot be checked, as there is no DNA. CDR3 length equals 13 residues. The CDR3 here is CASRGQEVGGYTF.

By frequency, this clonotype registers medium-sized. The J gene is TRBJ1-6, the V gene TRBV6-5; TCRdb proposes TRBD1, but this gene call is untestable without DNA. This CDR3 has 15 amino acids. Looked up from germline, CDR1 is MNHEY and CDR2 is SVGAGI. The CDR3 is CASSYSADRNSPLHF.

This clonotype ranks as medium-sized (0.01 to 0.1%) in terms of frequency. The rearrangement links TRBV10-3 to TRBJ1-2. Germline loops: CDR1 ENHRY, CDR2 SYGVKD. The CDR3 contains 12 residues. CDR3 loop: CAISEAALSYTF.

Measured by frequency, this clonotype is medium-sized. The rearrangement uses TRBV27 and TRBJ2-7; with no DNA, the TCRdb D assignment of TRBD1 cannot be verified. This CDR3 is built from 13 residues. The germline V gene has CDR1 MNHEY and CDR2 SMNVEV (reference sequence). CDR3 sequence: CASSLTGHYEQYF.

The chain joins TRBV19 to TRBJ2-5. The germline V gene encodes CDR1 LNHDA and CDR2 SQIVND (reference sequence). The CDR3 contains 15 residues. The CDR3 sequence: CASSISQGNQETQYF. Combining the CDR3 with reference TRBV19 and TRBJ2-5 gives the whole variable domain DGGITQSPKYLFRKEGQNVTLSCEQNLNHDAMYWYRQDPGQGLRLIYYSQIVNDFQKGDIAEGYSVSREKKESFPLTVTSAQKNPTAFYLCASSISQGNQETQYFGPGTRLLVL.

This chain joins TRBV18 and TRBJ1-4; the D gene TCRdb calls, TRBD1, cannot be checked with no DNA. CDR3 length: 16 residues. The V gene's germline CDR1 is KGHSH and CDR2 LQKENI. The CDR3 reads CASSPLQGATNEKLFF.

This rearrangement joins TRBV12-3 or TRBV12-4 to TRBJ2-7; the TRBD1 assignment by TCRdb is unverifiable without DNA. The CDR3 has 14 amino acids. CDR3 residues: CASRWYRGPYEQYF.

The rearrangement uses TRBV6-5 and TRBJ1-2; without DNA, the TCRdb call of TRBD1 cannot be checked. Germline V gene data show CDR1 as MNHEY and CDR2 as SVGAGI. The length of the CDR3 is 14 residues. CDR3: CASSLQGNGYGYTF.

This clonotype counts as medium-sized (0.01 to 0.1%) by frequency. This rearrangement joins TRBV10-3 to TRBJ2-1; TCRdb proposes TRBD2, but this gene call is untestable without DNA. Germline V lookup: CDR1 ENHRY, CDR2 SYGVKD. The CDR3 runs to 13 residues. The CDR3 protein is CATHSGNGNEQFF.

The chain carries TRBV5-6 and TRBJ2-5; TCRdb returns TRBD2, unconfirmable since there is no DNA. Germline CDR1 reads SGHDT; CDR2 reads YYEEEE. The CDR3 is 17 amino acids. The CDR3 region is CASSRGGLAGFQETQYF.